This T cell receptor (beta chain) came from a study of blood T cell repertoires in COVID-19. Across the study: Sources were T cells, B-cell-depleted T cells, or PBMCs; the material itself was cDNA or gDNA.

This CDR3 is 16 amino acids long. Germline V gene data show CDR1 as MGHRA and CDR2 as YSYEKL. V was clipped by 3 bases and J by 3 bases; unmatched bases: 11. Profiling relied on immunoSEQ multiplex PCR, and the TCRdb table lists in-frame clones only, not all of them. The sample lists some 160,000 clones, 79% occurring once. Sequenced material: peripheral blood. The receptor was derived from a man aged 45-65 years with active or convalescent COVID-19. V gene TRBV4-1 combines with J gene TRBJ2-7, with TRBD2 identical over 7 bases. The CDR3 spells CASSQEGSGAYYEQYF. The CDR3 bases are TGCGCCAGCAGCCAGGAAGGGAGCGGGGCCTACTACGAGCAGTACTTC.